The clone carrying this T cell receptor (beta chain) was seen many times. The source of the sample is a study of neurological immune-mediated disorders. 5'RACE employing 10-nucleotide random UMIs yielded the cDNA. One entry per CDR3 protein results from TCRdb running MiXCR on the 5' RACE reads. This table holds roughly 15,000 distinct CDR3 sequences, 3% to 4.5% found once. This CDR3 has 16 residues. V was pared by 1 base and J by 1 base, with 12 bases between. In germline, CDR1 is SGHTA, CDR2 FQGNSA. Serving as healthy controls were blood bank volunteers based in Maryland, USA. The study built sorted libraries from 1 million CD4+ or CD8+ T cells.

The sequencing input was CD8+ T cells from blood. The sequence derives from a woman in her forties in good health. The chain carries TRBV7-2 and TRBJ2-3; the D gene is possibly TRBD2 (6 bases). Here the CDR3 DNA reads TGTGCCAGCAGCTTAGGGCCGGGCGGGGGCACAGATACGCAGTATTTT. Translation: CASSLGPGGGTDTQYF.